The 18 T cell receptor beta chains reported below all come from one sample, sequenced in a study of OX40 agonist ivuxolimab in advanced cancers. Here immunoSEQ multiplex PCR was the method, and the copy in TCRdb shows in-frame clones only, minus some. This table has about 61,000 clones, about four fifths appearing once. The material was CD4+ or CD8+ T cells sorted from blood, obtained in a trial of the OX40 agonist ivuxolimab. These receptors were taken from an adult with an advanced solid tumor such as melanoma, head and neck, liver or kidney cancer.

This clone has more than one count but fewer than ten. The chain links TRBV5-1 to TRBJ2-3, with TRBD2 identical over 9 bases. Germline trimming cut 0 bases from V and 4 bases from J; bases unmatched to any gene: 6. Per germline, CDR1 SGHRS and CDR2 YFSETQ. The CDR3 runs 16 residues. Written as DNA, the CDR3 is TGCGCCAGCAGCTTGGGACTAGCGGAGGGGCCAGATACGCAGTATTTT. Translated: CASSLGLAEGPDTQYF.

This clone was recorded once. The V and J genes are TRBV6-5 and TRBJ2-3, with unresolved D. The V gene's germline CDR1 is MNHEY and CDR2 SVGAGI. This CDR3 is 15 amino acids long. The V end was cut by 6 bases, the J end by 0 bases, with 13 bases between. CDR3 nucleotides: TGTGCCAGCAGAAACCGGGCGTCTAGCACAGATACGCAGTATTTT. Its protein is CASRNRASSTDTQYF.

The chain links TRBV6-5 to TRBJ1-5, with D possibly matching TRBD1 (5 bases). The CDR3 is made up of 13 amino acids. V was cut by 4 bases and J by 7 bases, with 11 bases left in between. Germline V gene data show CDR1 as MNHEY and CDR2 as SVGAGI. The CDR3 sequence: CASSSLRGQPQHF. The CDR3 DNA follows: TGTGCCAGCAGTTCCCTTAGGGGACAGCCCCAGCATTTT.

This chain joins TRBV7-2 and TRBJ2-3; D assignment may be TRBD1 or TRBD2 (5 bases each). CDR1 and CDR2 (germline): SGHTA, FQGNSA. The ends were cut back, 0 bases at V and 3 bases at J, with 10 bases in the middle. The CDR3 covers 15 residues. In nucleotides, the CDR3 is TGTGCCAGCAGCTTAGCGGGGCGGGTAACAGATACGCAGTATTTT. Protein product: CASSLAGRVTDTQYF.

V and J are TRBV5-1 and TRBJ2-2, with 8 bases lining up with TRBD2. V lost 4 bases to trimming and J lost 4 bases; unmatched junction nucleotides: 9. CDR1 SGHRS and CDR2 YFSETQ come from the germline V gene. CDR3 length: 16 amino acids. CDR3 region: CASSGGGGSSTGELFF. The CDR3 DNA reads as TGCGCCAGCAGCGGCGGCGGGGGGAGCTCCACCGGGGAGCTGTTTTTT.

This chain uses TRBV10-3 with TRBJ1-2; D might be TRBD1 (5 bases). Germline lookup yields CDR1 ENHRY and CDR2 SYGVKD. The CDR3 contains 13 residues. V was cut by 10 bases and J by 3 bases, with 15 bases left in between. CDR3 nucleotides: TGTGCCAGTGGGGCTTTCGGGGACTATGGCTACACCTTC. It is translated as CASGAFGDYGYTF.

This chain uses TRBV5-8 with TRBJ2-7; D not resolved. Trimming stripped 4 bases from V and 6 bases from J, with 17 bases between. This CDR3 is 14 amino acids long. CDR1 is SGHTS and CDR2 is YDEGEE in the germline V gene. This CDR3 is CASSLDVYAIEQYF. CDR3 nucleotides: TGTGCCAGCAGCCTGGACGTATACGCTATCGAGCAGTACTTC. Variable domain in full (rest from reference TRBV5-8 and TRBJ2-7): EAGVTQSPTHLIKTRGQQATLRCSPISGHTSVYWYQQALGLGLQFLLWYDEGEERNRGNFPPRFSGRQFPNYSSELNVNALELEDSALYLCASSLDVYAIEQYFGPGTRLTVT.

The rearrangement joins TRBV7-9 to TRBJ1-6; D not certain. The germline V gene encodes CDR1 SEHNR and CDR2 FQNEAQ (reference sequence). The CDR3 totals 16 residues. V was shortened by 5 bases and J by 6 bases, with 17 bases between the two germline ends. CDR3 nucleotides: TGTGCCAGCAGCAAGAGAGACCCAATGGGTAATTCACCCCTCCACTTT. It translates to CASSKRDPMGNSPLHF.

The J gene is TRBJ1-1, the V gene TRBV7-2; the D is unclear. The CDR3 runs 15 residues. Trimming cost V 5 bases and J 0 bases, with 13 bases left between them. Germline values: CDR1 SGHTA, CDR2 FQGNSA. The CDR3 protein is CASSINGPMNTEAFF. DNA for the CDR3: TGTGCCAGCAGCATAAACGGACCCATGAACACTGAAGCTTTCTTT.

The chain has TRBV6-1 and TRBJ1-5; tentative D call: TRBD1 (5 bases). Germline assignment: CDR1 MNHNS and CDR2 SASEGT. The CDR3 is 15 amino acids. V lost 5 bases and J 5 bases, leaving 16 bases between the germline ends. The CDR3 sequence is CASSLGGWGDQPQHF. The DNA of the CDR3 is TGTGCCAGCAGTCTCGGGGGGTGGGGGGATCAGCCCCAGCATTTT.

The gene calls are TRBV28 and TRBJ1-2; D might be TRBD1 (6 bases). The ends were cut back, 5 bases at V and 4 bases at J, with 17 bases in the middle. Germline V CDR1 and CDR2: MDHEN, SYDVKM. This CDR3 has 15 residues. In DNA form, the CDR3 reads TGTGCCAGCAGTGATAACAGGGAAGGAGTCTATGGCTACACCTTC. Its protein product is CASSDNREGVYGYTF.

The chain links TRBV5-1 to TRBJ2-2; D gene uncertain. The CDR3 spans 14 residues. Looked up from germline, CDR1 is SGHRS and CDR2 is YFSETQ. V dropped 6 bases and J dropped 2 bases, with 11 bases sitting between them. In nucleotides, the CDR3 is TGCGCCAGCAAAAGGGCCATTAACACCGGGGAGCTGTTTTTT. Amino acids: CASKRAINTGELFF.

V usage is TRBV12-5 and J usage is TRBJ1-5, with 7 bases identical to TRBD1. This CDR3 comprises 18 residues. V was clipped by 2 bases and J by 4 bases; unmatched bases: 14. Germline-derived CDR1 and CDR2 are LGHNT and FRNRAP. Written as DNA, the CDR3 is TGTGCTAGTGGTTTGTTGATCGACAGGGACTTCCGAAATCAGCCCCAGCATTTT. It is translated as CASGLLIDRDFRNQPQHF.

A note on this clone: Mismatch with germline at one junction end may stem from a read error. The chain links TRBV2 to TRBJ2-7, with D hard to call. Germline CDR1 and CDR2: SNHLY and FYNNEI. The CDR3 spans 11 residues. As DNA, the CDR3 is TGTGCCAGCACAGGCTCCTACGGGCAGTACTTC. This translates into CASTGSYGQYF. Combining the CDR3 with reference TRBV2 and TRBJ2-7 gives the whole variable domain EPEVTQTPSHQVTQMGQEVILRCVPISNHLYFYWYRQILGQKVEFLVSFYNNEISEKSEIFDDQFSVERPDGSNFTLKIRSTKLEDSAMYFCASTGSYGQYFGPGTRLTVT.

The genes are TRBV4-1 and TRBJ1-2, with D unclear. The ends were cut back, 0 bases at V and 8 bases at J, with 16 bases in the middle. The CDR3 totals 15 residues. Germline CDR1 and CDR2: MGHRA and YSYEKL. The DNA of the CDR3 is TGCGCCAGCAGCCAAGATAGGAAGGACCCTCGGGGCTACACCTTC. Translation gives CASSQDRKDPRGYTF.

The CDR3 sequence: CASSSPRQGQFF. The CDR3 DNA is TGTGCCAGCAGTTCACCACGCCAGGGGCAGTTCTTC. V and J are TRBV6-5 and TRBJ2-1; D may be TRBD1 (5 bases). CDR1 is MNHEY and CDR2 is SVGAGI in the germline V gene. This CDR3 has 12 residues. Trimming removed 4 bases from V and 12 bases from J, with 13 bases in between.

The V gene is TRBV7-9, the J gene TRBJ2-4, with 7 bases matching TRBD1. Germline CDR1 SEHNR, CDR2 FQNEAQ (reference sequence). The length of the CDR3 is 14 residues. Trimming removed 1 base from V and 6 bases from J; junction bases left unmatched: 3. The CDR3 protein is CASSLGQGRNIQYF. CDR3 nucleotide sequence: TGTGCCAGCAGCTTAGGACAGGGTAGAAACATTCAGTACTTC.

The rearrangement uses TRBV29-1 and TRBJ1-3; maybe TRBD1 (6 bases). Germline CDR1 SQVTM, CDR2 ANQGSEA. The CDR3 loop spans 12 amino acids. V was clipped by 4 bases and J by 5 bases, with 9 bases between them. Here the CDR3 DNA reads TGCAGCGTTGGACAGGCTCGAAACACCATATATTTT. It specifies CSVGQARNTIYF. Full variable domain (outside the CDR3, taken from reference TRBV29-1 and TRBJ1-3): SAVISQKPSRDICQRGTSLTIQCQVDSQVTMMFWYRQQPGQSLTLIATANQGSEATYESGFVIDKFPISRPNLTFSTLTVSNMSPEDSSIYLCSVGQARNTIYFGEGSWLTVV.